This paragraph reports one T cell receptor (beta chain). TCRdb reprocessed the RT-PCR reads with MiXCR, giving one entry per CDR3 protein. The sample has 390,000 or so distinct CDR3 sequences, approximately 16% seen once. The data originate from a study of patients and donors after allogeneic stem cell transplantation. V lost 0 bases and J lost 7, with 18 bases in between. The CDR3 is made up of 16 amino acids. The germline V gene has CDR1 LGHNA and CDR2 YSLEER. The source of this sequence is a human donor who was either an allogeneic HSCT recipient or a stem cell or donor lymphocyte infusion donor (not recorded which). It is not recorded whose cells these are; they may come from a transplant donor. V and J are TRBV4-3 and TRBJ1-1; a weak D match, TRBD1 (6 bases). The sequenced sample was blood, either unsorted or a sorted T cell fraction (not recorded which). CDR3 coding DNA: TGCGCCAGCAGCCAAGACAGGGGCCACCTGCATTTTGAAGCTTTCTTT. The encoded protein is CASSQDRGHLHFEAFF.